Below, 27 T cell receptor beta chains from the same sample are listed, as sequenced in a study of cytomegalovirus exposure and HLA in healthy donors. The study ran its PCR with 60 Vbeta and 13 Jbeta primers. Assay used: immunoSEQ multiplex PCR; TCRdb lists only in-frame clones, some missing. The table lists 200,000 to 250,000 clones. Sequenced input: PBMCs. These receptor sequences come from a woman in her thirties in good health and CMV-seropositive.

The chain combines TRBV4-1 with TRBJ2-3; 11 bases line up with TRBD2. Per the germline V gene, CDR1 is MGHRA and CDR2 is YSYEKL. Germline trimming cut 6 bases from V and 5 bases from J; bases unmatched to any gene: 10. CDR3 size: 16 residues. The CDR3 DNA follows: TGCGCCAGCAGTTGGTCACTAGCGGGGGACCAAGATACGCAGTATTTT. Its translation: CASSWSLAGDQDTQYF.

The rearrangement links TRBV19 to TRBJ1-2, with 7 bases fitting TRBD1. V lost 10 bases and J lost 1; bases outside the gene matches: 6. CDR3 length: 13 amino acids. Germline V CDR1 and CDR2: LNHDA, SQIVND (reference sequence). CDR3 DNA: TGTGCCACTCGGGACAGCTATAACTATGGCTACACCTTC. Its protein is CATRDSYNYGYTF.

The chain links TRBV25-1 to TRBJ1-1; possible D gene TRBD1, 6 bases. CDR3 size: 13 residues. V was trimmed by 9 bases and J by 2 bases, leaving 13 bases between them. Germline CDR1 reads MGHDK; CDR2 reads SYGVNS. CDR3 bases: TGTGCCAGTGGTAACAGGGAAAACACTGAAGCTTTCTTT. Translating gives CASGNRENTEAFF.

V is TRBV7-2 and J is TRBJ2-1; D uncertain. CDR1 is SGHTA and CDR2 is FQGNSA in the germline V gene. V gave up 1 base and J gave up 4 bases, with 14 bases separating them. CDR3 length equals 16 residues. CDR3 bases: TGTGCCAGCAGCTTAGGCCCCATAAGCCTGTACAATGAGCAGTTCTTC. As protein: CASSLGPISLYNEQFF.

The chain joins TRBV6-5 to TRBJ1-2; a possible D gene is TRBD1 (6 bases). Trimming removed 8 bases from V and 0 bases from J, with 16 bases in between. Germline-derived CDR1 and CDR2 are MNHEY and SVGAGI. This CDR3 spans 15 amino acids. The CDR3 nucleotides are TGTGCCAGCCGGACTGGGGGGGCCTCTAACTATGGCTACACCTTC. Encoded protein: CASRTGGASNYGYTF.

The V gene is TRBV10-1, the J gene TRBJ2-7, with unresolved D. V was cut by 2 bases and J by 3 bases, with 11 bases left in between. The germline gives CDR1 WNHNN, CDR2 SYGVQD (reference sequence). The CDR3 extends over 14 amino acids. CDR3 nucleotides: TGCGCCAGCAGTGAGAATGCGGAAGACTACGAGCAGTACTTC. Protein: CASSENAEDYEQYF.

Written as DNA, the CDR3 is TGTGCCAGTAGTATAGTCAACCAGGAGCAGTACTTC. Its protein product is CASSIVNQEQYF. The chain links TRBV19 to TRBJ2-7; no reliable D call. Germline V gene lookup returns CDR1 LNHDA and CDR2 SQIVND (reference sequence). This CDR3 spans 12 amino acids. With 1 base removed from V and 7 bases from J, the gap between germline ends came to 8 bases.

Written as DNA, the CDR3 is TGTGCACTTTCCGAACTAGCGGATTACAATGAGCAGTTCTTC. Translation gives CALSELADYNEQFF. The chain uses TRBV7-9 and TRBJ2-1, with TRBD2 identical over 8 bases. Germline CDR1 and CDR2: SEHNR and FQNEAQ (reference sequence). The CDR3 totals 14 residues.

CDR3 nucleotides: TGTGCCAGCAGCTTAGGCGACCTGAGGACTGAAGCTTTCTTT. This gives the protein CASSLGDLRTEAFF. The chain couples TRBV7-9 to TRBJ1-1; D remains unclear. This CDR3 spans 14 amino acids. Germline V gives CDR1 SEHNR, CDR2 FQNEAQ (reference sequence). V shed 1 base and J shed 5 bases, with 11 bases lying between them. Full variable domain (missing parts from reference TRBV7-9 and TRBJ1-1): DTGVSQNPRHKITKRGQNVTFRCDPISEHNRLYWYRQTLGQGPEFLTYFQNEAQLEKSRLLSDRFSAERPKGSFSTLEIQRTEQGDSAMYLCASSLGDLRTEAFFGQGTRLTVV.

This chain connects TRBV7-2 to TRBJ2-5, with D unresolved. Trimming took 1 base from V and 3 from J, leaving 6 bases between them. Per germline, CDR1 SGHTA and CDR2 FQGNSA. The CDR3 sequence is 13 residues long. The CDR3 bases are TGTGCCAGCAGCTTAGACACAGAAGAGACCCAGTACTTC. Its translation: CASSLDTEETQYF.

This sequence joins TRBV6-5 and TRBJ2-7; 9 bases map to TRBD2. In germline, CDR1 is MNHEY, CDR2 SVGAGI. The CDR3 has 16 residues. V trimming: 0 bases; J trimming: 2 bases; junction bases outside the gene matches: 5. CDR3 sequence: CASSYSGLAGPYEQYF. DNA of the CDR3: TGTGCCAGCAGTTACTCAGGGCTAGCGGGACCCTACGAGCAGTACTTC.

The chain has TRBV6-5 and TRBJ1-2; 7 nucleotides match TRBD1. V was pared by 0 bases and J by 4 bases, with 5 bases of the junction left unmatched. This CDR3 spans 15 amino acids. Per germline, CDR1 MNHEY and CDR2 SVGAGI. The CDR3 spells CASSYSGAGGYGYTF. CDR3 nucleotides: TGTGCCAGCAGTTACTCGGGGGCAGGGGGCTATGGCTACACCTTC.

This sequence joins TRBV7-9 and TRBJ1-5; 7 bases map to TRBD1. The germline CDR1 and CDR2 sequences are SEHNR and FQNEAQ (reference sequence). The CDR3 consists of 16 residues. The trim removed 8 bases at V and 13 bases at J, leaving 23 bases unmatched. In DNA form, the CDR3 reads TGTGCCAGCTCACGCGGGGGGACAGTTGGCCGGGGGTCTCAGCATTTT. It yields the protein CASSRGGTVGRGSQHF. The whole variable domain, filled in from reference TRBV7-9 and TRBJ1-5, reads DTGVSQNPRHKITKRGQNVTFRCDPISEHNRLYWYRQTLGQGPEFLTYFQNEAQLEKSRLLSDRFSAERPKGSFSTLEIQRTEQGDSAMYLCASSRGGTVGRGSQHFGDGTRLSIL.

This chain connects TRBV18 to TRBJ1-4; possibly TRBD1 for D (5 bases). The length of the CDR3 is 17 residues. V dropped 0 bases and J dropped 6 bases, with 17 bases sitting between them. The V gene's germline CDR1 is KGHSH and CDR2 LQKENI. The CDR3 reads CASSPPSSRGGYEKLFF. CDR3 DNA sequence: TGTGCCAGCTCACCACCGTCGAGTCGGGGGGGATATGAAAAACTGTTTTTT.

The chain combines TRBV6-6 with TRBJ2-3, with TRBD2 matching 13 bases. The germline V gene encodes CDR1 MNHNY and CDR2 SVGAGI (reference sequence). The length of the CDR3 is 15 residues. V dropped 6 bases and J dropped 6; count of bases not matched to a gene: 6. Here the CDR3 DNA reads TGTGCCAGCAGACCACTAGCGGGGGGGCCTGATACGCAGTATTTT. Amino acids: CASRPLAGGPDTQYF.

V gene TRBV30 combines with J gene TRBJ1-3; TRBD1 aligns across 11 bases. CDR3 length: 13 residues. V shed 8 bases and J 3 bases; nucleotides not matched to a gene: 3. Germline V gene lookup returns CDR1 GTSNPN and CDR2 SVGIG (reference sequence). The CDR3 here is CAGGTGGGNTIYF. Written as DNA, the CDR3 is TGTGCCGGCGGGACAGGGGGTGGAAACACCATATATTTT.

The chain couples TRBV4-1 to TRBJ2-2; 10 bases match TRBD2. The V and J ends lost 1 base and 4 bases, in that order; junction bases with no gene match: 12. This CDR3 has 19 amino acids. Germline loops: CDR1 MGHRA, CDR2 YSYEKL. In DNA form, the CDR3 reads TGCGCCAGCAGCCAAGCACCTCTCTCTAGCGGGAGTGGCACCGGGGAGCTGTTTTTT. This encodes CASSQAPLSSGSGTGELFF.

The chain recombines TRBV6-1 with TRBJ1-5; no definite D call. V shed 11 bases and J shed 3 bases, with 17 bases lying between them. The CDR3 loop spans 14 amino acids. Germline CDR1 and CDR2: MNHNS and SASEGT. Written as DNA, the CDR3 is TGTGCCGGCATATCAGTTAACCCCAATCAGCCCCAGCATTTT. The encoded protein is CAGISVNPNQPQHF.

This chain joins TRBV28 and TRBJ1-2; D is uncertain. V lost 6 bases and J 5 bases, leaving 13 bases between the germline ends. This CDR3 is 13 amino acids long. CDR1 is MDHEN and CDR2 is SYDVKM in the germline V gene. CDR3 sequence: CASSVLLSYGYTF. The CDR3 DNA reads TGTGCCAGCAGCGTTCTTCTCTCTTATGGCTACACCTTC.

CDR3 loop: CASSWSRPSSYEQYF. The CDR3 region has the DNA TGTGCCAGCAGTTGGTCTCGACCTAGCTCCTACGAGCAGTACTTC. The J gene is TRBJ2-7, the V gene TRBV6-6; D remains ambiguous. The CDR3 is made up of 15 amino acids. Germline assignment: CDR1 MNHNY and CDR2 SVGAGI (reference sequence). With 4 bases removed from V and 0 bases from J, the gap between germline ends came to 13 bases.

The chain has TRBV7-2 and TRBJ1-1; TRBD1 is a possible D gene (5 bases). Trimming took off 2 bases at V and 9 bases at J, with 19 bases between the two ends. The CDR3 sequence is 15 residues long. CDR1 SGHTA and CDR2 FQGNSA come from the germline V gene. Here the CDR3 DNA reads TGTGCCAGCAGCTTAATGGGTTCGGGGGGAGGGCAAGCTTTCTTT. Translation: CASSLMGSGGGQAFF.

V and J are TRBV2 and TRBJ2-7; D is unresolved. Trimming cost V 4 bases and J 0 bases, with 10 bases left between them. The CDR3 totals 14 residues. Germline V gene lookup returns CDR1 SNHLY and CDR2 FYNNEI. CDR3 nucleotides: TGTGCCAGCAGTGGATCCAGAAACTCCTACGAGCAGTACTTC. It codes for CASSGSRNSYEQYF.

The V call is TRBV7-2, the J call TRBJ2-7; TRBD2 aligns across 10 bases. Germline trimming cut 1 base from V and 4 bases from J; bases unmatched to any gene: 10. CDR1 SGHTA and CDR2 FQGNSA come from the germline V gene. This CDR3 is 17 amino acids long. The chain's CDR3 is CASSLGPLSGRAYEQYF. CDR3 coding DNA: TGTGCCAGCAGCTTAGGGCCCTTAAGCGGGAGGGCGTACGAGCAGTACTTC. The entire variable domain, with the rest obtained from reference TRBV7-2 and TRBJ2-7, is as follows: GAGVSQSPSNKVTEKGKDVELRCDPISGHTALYWYRQSLGQGLEFLIYFQGNSAPDKSGLPSDRFSAERTGGSVSTLTIQRTQQEDSAVYLCASSLGPLSGRAYEQYFGPGTRLTVT.

V gene TRBV18 combines with J gene TRBJ1-1; 12 nucleotides line up with TRBD1. Per the germline V gene, CDR1 is KGHSH and CDR2 is LQKENI. Trimming at V came to 3 bases and at J to 0 bases, leaving 20 bases not matched to a gene. The length of the CDR3 is 22 residues. The CDR3 nucleotides are TGTGCCAGCTCACCGAACTCGAAGGGACCACATGGGACAGGGGGCATGAACACTGAAGCTTTCTTT. It encodes CASSPNSKGPHGTGGMNTEAFF.

The chain employs TRBV2 and TRBJ2-7, with D perhaps matching TRBD1 (5 bases). The CDR3 totals 17 residues. The V end was cut by 4 bases, the J end by 5 bases, with 24 bases between. Germline lookup yields CDR1 SNHLY and CDR2 FYNNEI. The CDR3 bases are TGTGCCAGCAGTGTGAGTAAGACGACCCCAGGGTTCCACGAGCAGTACTTC. Translation gives CASSVSKTTPGFHEQYF.

The V gene is TRBV6-5, the J gene TRBJ1-6; 11 bases match TRBD1. CDR3 length: 16 amino acids. Germline CDR1 MNHEY, CDR2 SVGAGI. V was clipped by 2 bases and J by 9 bases; unmatched bases: 6. CDR3 in DNA: TGTGCCAGCAGTTACGGACAGGGGGCGGGTTTTTCACCCCTCCACTTT. It codes for CASSYGQGAGFSPLHF.

This rearrangement joins TRBV13 to TRBJ2-7; D is undetermined. The CDR3 is made up of 13 amino acids. With 5 bases removed from V and 2 bases from J, the gap between germline ends came to 10 bases. CDR1 is PRHDT, CDR2 FYEKMQ, per germline (reference sequence). CDR3 DNA: TGTGCCAGCAGCCCAAGAGCTGCCTACGAGCAGTACTTC. This sequence encodes CASSPRAAYEQYF.